The clone carrying this T cell receptor (beta chain) was recorded a few times. As yet, its antigen is unknown. This CDR3 spans 15 amino acids. J gave up 7 bases and V 5 bases, and 6 bases lay outside the gene matches. The germline V gene has CDR1 SGHRS and CDR2 YFSETQ. This specimen belongs to a study of T cells after yellow fever vaccination. Using its own MiXCR run on the 5' RACE reads, TCRdb lists one record per CDR3 protein. The sample has hundreds of thousands of distinct CDR3 sequences, 10% to 15% seen once. Study results and caveats: Weaker overall was a secondary response that nonetheless peaked faster, on day 5 versus 15.

This sample comprised PBMCs, obtained on the day of the yellow fever booster vaccination. The chain couples TRBV5-1 to TRBJ2-2, with TRBD1 identical over 12 bases. This receptor was taken from a young man who received the YFV17D yellow fever vaccine. CDR3 sequence (DNA): TGCGCCAGCAGTCGGGACAGGGGGCAGGTCGGGGAGCTGTTTTTT. Amino acid sequence: CASSRDRGQVGELFF.